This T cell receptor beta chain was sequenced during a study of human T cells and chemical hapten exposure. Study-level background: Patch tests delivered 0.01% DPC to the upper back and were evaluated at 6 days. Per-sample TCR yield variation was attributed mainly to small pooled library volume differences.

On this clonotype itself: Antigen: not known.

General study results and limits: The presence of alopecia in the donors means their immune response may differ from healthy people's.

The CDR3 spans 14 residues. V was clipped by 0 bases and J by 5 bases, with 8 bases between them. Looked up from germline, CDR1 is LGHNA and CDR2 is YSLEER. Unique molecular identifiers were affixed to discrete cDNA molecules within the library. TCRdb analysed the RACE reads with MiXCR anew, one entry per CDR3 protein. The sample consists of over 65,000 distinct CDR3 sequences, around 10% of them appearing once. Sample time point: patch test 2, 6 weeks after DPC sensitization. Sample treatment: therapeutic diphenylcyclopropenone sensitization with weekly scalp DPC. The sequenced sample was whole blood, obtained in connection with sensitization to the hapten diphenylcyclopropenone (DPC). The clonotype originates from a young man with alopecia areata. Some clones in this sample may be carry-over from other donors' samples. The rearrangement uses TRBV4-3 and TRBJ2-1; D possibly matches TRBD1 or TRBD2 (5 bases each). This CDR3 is CASSQDVGDNEQFF. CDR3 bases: TGCGCCAGCAGCCAAGACGTGGGGGACAATGAGCAGTTCTTC.